The 24 T cell receptor beta chains below all came from one sample that was sequenced in a study of breast tumors, draining lymph nodes, adjacent tissues. Samples came from axillary lymph nodes draining the breast cancer. TCRdb called the multiplex PCR reads again in MiXCR, with one record for every CDR3 protein. The sample has around 100,000 distinct CDR3 sequences; around 21% are singletons. The sample comprised axillary lymph node tissue. The source of these receptors is a female donor with breast cancer. Some clones in this sample may be carry-over from other donors' samples.

This clonotype turned up a few times. The chain recombines TRBV9 with TRBJ1-1; 7 nucleotides align to TRBD1. This CDR3 has 18 amino acids. Trimming removed 5 bases from V and 1 base from J; junction bases left unmatched: 17. In germline, CDR1 is SGDLS, CDR2 YYNGEE. The CDR3 coding sequence is TGTGCCAGCAGGAAAAGGGGGCAGGGGATCGCTAAGAACACTGAAGCTTTCTTT. It yields the protein CASRKRGQGIAKNTEAFF.

This clonotype showed up many times. The chain is built from TRBV10-3 and TRBJ2-3; 7 bases align to TRBD1. The trim removed 3 bases at V and 2 bases at J, leaving 11 bases unmatched. This CDR3 is built from 17 residues. CDR1 is ENHRY and CDR2 is SYGVKD in the germline V gene. As DNA, the CDR3 is TGTGCCATCAGTGAATCCTACGACAGGGCCTTCACAGATACGCAGTATTTT. Translated, it gives CAISESYDRAFTDTQYF.

The sample holds many counts of this clonotype. The V gene is TRBV5-8, the J gene TRBJ2-7; D is perhaps TRBD1 (6 bases). This CDR3 region has 13 residues. V gave up 5 bases and J gave up 1 base, with 10 bases separating them. Germline lookup yields CDR1 SGHTS and CDR2 YDEGEE. In DNA form, the CDR3 reads TGTGCCAGCAGTTCCGACAGGTCCTACGAGCAGTACTTC. Translation gives CASSSDRSYEQYF.

The chain is built from TRBV20-1 and TRBJ2-1; the D is unclear. V was clipped by 2 bases and J by 8 bases, with 13 bases between them. The CDR3 extends over 13 amino acids. Germline CDR1 DFQATT, CDR2 SNEGSKA (reference sequence). CDR3 bases: TGCAGTGCTAGACAGCCCCTCGGCGATGAGCAGTTCTTC. This sequence encodes CSARQPLGDEQFF.

Ten or more counts support this clonotype. The chain recombines TRBV7-9 with TRBJ2-7, with 8 positions matching TRBD2. The CDR3 extends over 12 amino acids. V dropped 4 bases and J dropped 7; count of bases not matched to a gene: 3. Per germline, CDR1 SEHNR and CDR2 FQNEAQ (reference sequence). The CDR3 nucleotides read TGTGCCAGCAGCTCGATAGCGGGAGAGCAGTACTTC. Encoded protein: CASSSIAGEQYF.

In its sample, this clonotype was seen a few times. A much larger clone is a single base away; this may be a read error. The chain couples TRBV12-3 or TRBV12-4 to TRBJ1-2; 9 nucleotides agree with TRBD1. The V gene end was trimmed by 7 bases and the J gene end by 7 bases; junction bases not matched to a gene: 10. The CDR3 has 14 amino acids. The CDR3 is CASIPQGADCGYTF. CDR3 nucleotides: TGTGCCAGCATCCCACAGGGGGCCGACTGTGGCTACACCTTC.

The V and J genes are TRBV20-1 and TRBJ2-7, with a tentative D call TRBD1 (5 bases). The CDR3 is 11 residues long. From germline, CDR1 is DFQATT and CDR2 SNEGSKA (reference sequence). The DNA for the CDR3 is TGCAGCTCAGGGTTAACCTACGAGCAGTACTTC. The encoded protein is CSSGLTYEQYF.

As regards this clonotype: This may be a read error: a much more frequent sequence differs by one nucleotide. V is TRBV11-2 and J is TRBJ1-4; TRBD1 matches 8 bases. This CDR3 spans 18 amino acids. Per the germline V gene, CDR1 is SGHAT and CDR2 is FQNNGV. CDR3 sequence reads: CAGSLDPPTRGPNEKLFF. The DNA of the CDR3 is TGTGCCGGCAGCTTAGATCCCCCCACCAGGGGGCCTAATGAAAAACTGTTTTTT.

The chain recombines TRBV4-1 with TRBJ1-2; unclear D gene. CDR3 length: 13 amino acids. Per germline, CDR1 MGHRA and CDR2 YSYEKL. V lost 8 bases, J lost 13 bases, and 23 bases lay in between. CDR3 sequence reads: CASGPLMELICTF. CDR3 DNA sequence: TGCGCCAGCGGCCCGTTGATGGAGCTAATCTGCACCTTC.

As to this clonotype: At one boundary the junction diverges from the germline segment, which might be a read error. V is TRBV6-5 and J is TRBJ2-7; D is uncertain. The CDR3 extends over 13 amino acids. CDR1 is MNHEY, CDR2 SVGAGI, per germline. CDR3 in amino acids: CASSYDKTYGQYF. The CDR3 DNA reads TGTGCCAGCAGTTACGACAAAACCTACGGGCAGTACTTC.

With regard to this clonotype: Given a much more abundant clone one base away, this may be a read error. CDR3 sequence: CASTYPGLTNQPQHF. The CDR3 DNA reads TGTGCCAGTACCTACCCGGGACTGACAAATCAGCCCCAGCATTTT. The chain carries TRBV19 and TRBJ1-5; TRBD1 might be the D (5 bases). Trimming left V 7 bases short and J 4 bases short, with 17 bases between. The CDR3 is 15 residues long. Per germline, CDR1 LNHDA and CDR2 SQIVND (reference sequence).

Only a few counts were recorded for this clonotype. It may be a read error: a sequence one base away is much more abundant. The chain links TRBV12-3 or TRBV12-4 to TRBJ1-6; D is uncertain. Trimming removed 5 bases at V and 11 bases at J, with 10 bases between. The CDR3 spans 12 residues. CDR3 nucleotide sequence: TGTGCCAGCAGTGACCGAATTCCACCCCTCCACTTT. This translates into CASSDRIPPLHF.

On this clonotype: One end of the junction varies from germline; a read error may be responsible. This chain links TRBV6-6 with TRBJ2-1, with D possibly being TRBD1 (5 bases). Germline assignment: CDR1 MNHNY and CDR2 SVGAGI (reference sequence). The CDR3 loop spans 14 amino acids. This CDR3 is CASGYPTAYNEQFF. The CDR3 nucleotides are TGTGCCAGCGGTTACCCGACAGCATACAATGAGCAGTTCTTC.

This clonotype was seen many times. This chain connects TRBV4-1 to TRBJ2-1, with TRBD2 matching over 8 bases. The CDR3 totals 15 residues. The germline gives CDR1 MGHRA, CDR2 YSYEKL. V dropped 4 bases and J dropped 5; count of bases not matched to a gene: 7. CDR3 region: CASSLAALADNEQFF. The CDR3, as DNA: TGCGCCAGCAGCCTCGCGGCACTAGCGGACAATGAGCAGTTCTTC.

As for this clonotype: A much larger clone differs from this one at a single base, so this may be a read error. V is TRBV6-5 and J is TRBJ1-2; D call uncertain. Trimming stripped 3 bases from V and 6 bases from J, with 17 bases between. Germline CDR1 and CDR2: MNHEY and SVGAGI. The CDR3 has 15 amino acids. The DNA for the CDR3 is TGTGCCAGCAGTTATAGCTCCGGCAGTGTAAATGGCTACACCTTC. This encodes CASSYSSGSVNGYTF.

As regards this clonotype: A much larger clonotype is one base distant, so this may be a read error. V is TRBV19 and J is TRBJ1-2, with a tentative D call TRBD1 (5 bases). V lost 3 bases and J 1 base, leaving 12 bases between the germline ends. Per the germline V gene, CDR1 is LNHDA and CDR2 is SQIVND (reference sequence). This CDR3 comprises 15 residues. The CDR3: CASSISGTVNYGYTF. The DNA of the CDR3 is TGTGCCAGTAGTATTAGCGGGACGGTTAACTATGGCTACACCTTC.

To note about this clonotype: A read error may be the cause here, since a much bigger clone is one base away. This chain joins TRBV5-8 and TRBJ2-5; D gene ambiguous. Germline loops: CDR1 SGHTS, CDR2 YDEGEE. The CDR3 is 13 amino acids. Trimming shortened V by 3 bases and J by 3 bases, and 9 bases separated the two germline ends. For the CDR3, the DNA is TGTGCCAGCAGCTCGGATTGGGAAGAGACCCAGTACTTC. This encodes CASSSDWEETQYF. Full variable domain (outside the CDR3, taken from reference TRBV5-8 and TRBJ2-5): EAGVTQSPTHLIKTRGQQATLRCSPISGHTSVYWYQQALGLGLQFLLWYDEGEERNRGNFPPRFSGRQFPNYSSELNVNALELEDSALYLCASSSDWEETQYFGPGTRLLVL.

The sample holds many counts of this clonotype. This chain links TRBV5-1 with TRBJ2-3; no firm D call. Per the germline V gene, CDR1 is SGHRS and CDR2 is YFSETQ. The V and J ends lost 0 bases and 2 bases respectively, with 10 bases between them. CDR3 length: 15 residues. The CDR3 coding sequence is TGCGCCAGCAGCTTGGCGGTCGGACCCACAGATACGCAGTATTTT. This encodes CASSLAVGPTDTQYF.

The table lists this clonotype with many counts. The genes are TRBV6-1 and TRBJ1-5; TRBD1 aligns across 7 bases. The CDR3 loop spans 14 amino acids. Germline V gives CDR1 MNHNS, CDR2 SASEGT. The V gene end was trimmed by 6 bases and the J gene end by 7 bases; junction bases not matched to a gene: 9. CDR3 DNA sequence: TGTGCCAGCAGCGACAGGGTGGGGGGACAGCCCCAGCATTTT. Translation gives CASSDRVGGQPQHF.

This clonotype was seen a single time. A read error may explain this, as a much larger clone is one base away. V and J are TRBV6-1 and TRBJ2-1; D possibly corresponds to TRBD2 (5 bases). Trimming left V 4 bases short and J 9 bases short, with 16 bases between. The CDR3 spans 14 residues. Germline values: CDR1 MNHNS, CDR2 SASEGT. CDR3 nucleotides: TGTGCCAGCAGTGGAGCGGTAACGACTGGTGAGCAGTTCTTC. It translates to CASSGAVTTGEQFF.

Notes on this clonotype: Since the CDR3 does not end with the conserved phenylalanine or tryptophan, this likely comes from a read error. The chain has TRBV5-5 and TRBJ1-3; TRBD1 is a possible D gene (5 bases). Germline assignment: CDR1 SGHKS and CDR2 YYEKEE (reference sequence). The CDR3 runs to 16 residues. CDR3 sequence (DNA): TGTGCCAGCAGCTTGGGCCCCGGGACGGCTGGAAGCACCATATATCTT. As protein: CASSLGPGTAGSTIYL.

This clonotype was recorded at least ten times. The chain links TRBV11-2 to TRBJ2-5, with a tentative D call TRBD2 (5 bases). CDR1 is SGHAT and CDR2 is FQNNGV in the germline V gene. This CDR3 has 13 residues. V was clipped by 5 bases and J by 1 base, with 8 bases between them. In DNA, the CDR3 is TGTGCCAGCAGCGGCGGGCTCCAAGAGACCCAGTACTTC. Protein product: CASSGGLQETQYF.

In this sample, this clonotype turned up many times. The chain links TRBV20-1 to TRBJ1-3; D call uncertain. CDR3 length equals 13 residues. Trimming removed 6 bases from V and 0 bases from J, with 9 bases in between. Germline assignment: CDR1 DFQATT and CDR2 SNEGSKA (reference sequence). CDR3 bases: TGCAGTGCCCGGGTTTCCTCTGGAAACACCATATATTTT. Amino acid sequence: CSARVSSGNTIYF.

This clonotype occurred many times. The V gene is TRBV5-1, the J gene TRBJ2-5, with 10 positions matching TRBD1. The CDR3 length is 15 residues. The germline CDR1 and CDR2 sequences are SGHRS and YFSETQ. The V segment lost 4 bases and the J segment 2 bases; nucleotides outside the gene matches: 5. The CDR3 nucleotides are TGCGCCAGCAGCCCGGGGACAGGGGTACAAGAGACCCAGTACTTC. It is translated as CASSPGTGVQETQYF. Filled out from reference TRBV5-1 and TRBJ2-5, the complete variable domain reads KAGVTQTPRYLIKTRGQQVTLSCSPISGHRSVSWYQQTPGQGLQFLFEYFSETQRNKGNFPGRFSGRQFSNSRSEMNVSTLELGDSALYLCASSPGTGVQETQYFGPGTRLLVL.